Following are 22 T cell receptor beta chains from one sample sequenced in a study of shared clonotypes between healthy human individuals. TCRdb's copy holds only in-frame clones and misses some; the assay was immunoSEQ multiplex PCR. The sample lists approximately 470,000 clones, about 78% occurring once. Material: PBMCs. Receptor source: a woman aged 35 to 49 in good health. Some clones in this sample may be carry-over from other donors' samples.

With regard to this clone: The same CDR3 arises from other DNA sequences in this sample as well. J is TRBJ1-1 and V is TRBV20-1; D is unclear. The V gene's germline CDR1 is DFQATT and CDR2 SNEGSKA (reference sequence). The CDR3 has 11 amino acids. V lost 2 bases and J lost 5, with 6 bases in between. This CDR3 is CSARRVTEAFF. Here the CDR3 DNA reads TGCAGTGCTAGAAGGGTGACTGAAGCTTTCTTT.

In DNA, the CDR3 is TGTGCCAGCAGCGTGGGACCCAACACAGATACGCAGTATTTT. This gives the protein CASSVGPNTDTQYF. The chain recombines TRBV7-2 with TRBJ2-3; D is tentatively TRBD1 or TRBD2 (5 bases each). The CDR3 has 14 amino acids. Germline CDR1 reads SGHTA; CDR2 reads FQGNSA. Trimming removed 5 bases from V and 2 bases from J, with 11 bases in between.

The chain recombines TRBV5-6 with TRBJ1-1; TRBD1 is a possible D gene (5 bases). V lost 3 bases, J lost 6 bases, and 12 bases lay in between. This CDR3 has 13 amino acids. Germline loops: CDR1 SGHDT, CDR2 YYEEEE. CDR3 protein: CASSYGARAEAFF. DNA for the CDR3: TGTGCCAGCAGCTATGGGGCTCGGGCTGAAGCTTTCTTT.

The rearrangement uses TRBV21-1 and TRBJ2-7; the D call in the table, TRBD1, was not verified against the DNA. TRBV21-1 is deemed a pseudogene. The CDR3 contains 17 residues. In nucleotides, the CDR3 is TGTGCCAGCAGCAAAGTGCCACCGGCAGGGGCCGGGTACGAGCAGTACTTC. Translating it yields CASSKVPPAGAGYEQYF.

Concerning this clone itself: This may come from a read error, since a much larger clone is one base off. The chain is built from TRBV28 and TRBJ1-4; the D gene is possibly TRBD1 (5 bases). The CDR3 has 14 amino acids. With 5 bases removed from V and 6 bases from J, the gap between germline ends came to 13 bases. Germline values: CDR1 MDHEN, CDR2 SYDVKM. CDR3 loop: CASSGRDSDEKLFF. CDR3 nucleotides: TGTGCCAGCAGTGGCCGGGACTCAGATGAAAAACTGTTTTTT.

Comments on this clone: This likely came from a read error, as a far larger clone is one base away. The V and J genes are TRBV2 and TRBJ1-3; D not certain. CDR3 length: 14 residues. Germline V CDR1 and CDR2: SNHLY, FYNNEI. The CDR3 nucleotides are TGTGCCAGCAGTGTCGGAGGGCCTGGAAACACCACATATTTT. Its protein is CASSVGGPGNTTYF.

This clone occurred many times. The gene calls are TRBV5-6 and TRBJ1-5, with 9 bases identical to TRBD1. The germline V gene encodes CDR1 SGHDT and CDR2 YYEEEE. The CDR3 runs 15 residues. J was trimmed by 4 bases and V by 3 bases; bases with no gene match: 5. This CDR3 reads CASSSGQGQNQPQHF. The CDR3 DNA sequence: TGTGCCAGCAGCTCGGGACAGGGACAAAATCAGCCCCAGCATTTT.

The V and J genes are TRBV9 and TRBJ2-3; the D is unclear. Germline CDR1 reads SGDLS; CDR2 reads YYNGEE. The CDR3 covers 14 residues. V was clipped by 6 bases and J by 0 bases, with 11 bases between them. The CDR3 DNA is TGTGCCAGCAAAAAGGACCCTAGCACAGATACGCAGTATTTT. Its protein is CASKKDPSTDTQYF.

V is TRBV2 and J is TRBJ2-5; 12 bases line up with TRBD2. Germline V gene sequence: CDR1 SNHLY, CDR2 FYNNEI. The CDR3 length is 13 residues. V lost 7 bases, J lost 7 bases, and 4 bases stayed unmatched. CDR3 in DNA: TGTGCCAGCAAGCCTAGCGGGGGGGGGACCCAGTACTTC. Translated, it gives CASKPSGGGTQYF.

The CDR3 here is CASSLKHGDEQYF. Here the CDR3 DNA reads TGTGCCAGCAGCTTGAAACATGGGGACGAGCAGTACTTC. The chain couples TRBV5-6 to TRBJ2-7; no firm D call. Trimming shortened V by 1 base and J by 5 bases, and 10 bases separated the two germline ends. Germline V gene sequence: CDR1 SGHDT, CDR2 YYEEEE. This CDR3 is built from 13 residues.

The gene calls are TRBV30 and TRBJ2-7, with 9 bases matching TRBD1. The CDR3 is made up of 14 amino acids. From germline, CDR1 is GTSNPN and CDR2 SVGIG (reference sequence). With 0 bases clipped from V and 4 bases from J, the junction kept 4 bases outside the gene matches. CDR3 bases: TGTGCCTGGAGTGTTTTGACAGGGGGGTACGAGCAGTACTTC. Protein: CAWSVLTGGYEQYF.

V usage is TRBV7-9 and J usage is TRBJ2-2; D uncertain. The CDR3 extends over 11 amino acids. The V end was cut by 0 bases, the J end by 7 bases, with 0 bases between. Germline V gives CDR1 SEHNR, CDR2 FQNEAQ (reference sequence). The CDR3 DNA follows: TGTGCCAGCAGCTTAGCCGGGGAGCTGTTTTTT. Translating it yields CASSLAGELFF.

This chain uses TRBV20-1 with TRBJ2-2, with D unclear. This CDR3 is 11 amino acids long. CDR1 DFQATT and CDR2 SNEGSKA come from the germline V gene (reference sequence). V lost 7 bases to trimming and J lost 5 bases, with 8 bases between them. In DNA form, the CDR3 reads TGCAGTGATCGTGGGACCGGGGAGCTGTTTTTT. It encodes CSDRGTGELFF.

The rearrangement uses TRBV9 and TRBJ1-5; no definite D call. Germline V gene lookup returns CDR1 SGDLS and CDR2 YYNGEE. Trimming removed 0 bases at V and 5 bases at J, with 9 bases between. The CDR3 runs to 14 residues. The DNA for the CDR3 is TGTGCCAGCAGCGTAGGGGTCGCCGATCAGCCCCAGCATTTT. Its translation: CASSVGVADQPQHF.

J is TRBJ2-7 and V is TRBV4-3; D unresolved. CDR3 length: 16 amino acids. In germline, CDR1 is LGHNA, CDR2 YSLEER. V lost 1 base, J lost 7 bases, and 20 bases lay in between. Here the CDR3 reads CASSQGLFSSPWEQYF. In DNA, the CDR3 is TGCGCCAGCAGCCAAGGGTTATTTAGTTCCCCCTGGGAGCAGTACTTC.

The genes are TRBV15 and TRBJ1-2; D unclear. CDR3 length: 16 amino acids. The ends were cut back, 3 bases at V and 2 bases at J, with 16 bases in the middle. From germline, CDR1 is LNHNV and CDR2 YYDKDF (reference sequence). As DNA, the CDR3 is TGTGCCACCAGCAGGGGCATAGGGCCAGAAAACTATGGCTACACCTTC. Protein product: CATSRGIGPENYGYTF.

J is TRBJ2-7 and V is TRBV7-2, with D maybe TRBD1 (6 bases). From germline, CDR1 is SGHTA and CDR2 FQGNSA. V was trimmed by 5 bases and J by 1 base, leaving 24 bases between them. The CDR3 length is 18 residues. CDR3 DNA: TGTGCCAGCAGCCCTGACCCAGGTGGCCCGGGGACATCCTACGAGCAGTACTTC. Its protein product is CASSPDPGGPGTSYEQYF.

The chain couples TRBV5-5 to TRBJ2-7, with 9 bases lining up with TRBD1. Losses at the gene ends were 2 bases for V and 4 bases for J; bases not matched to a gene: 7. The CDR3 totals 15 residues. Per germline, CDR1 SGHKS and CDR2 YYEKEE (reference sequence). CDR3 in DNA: TGTGCCAGCAGCTTCCGTCGGGACAGGGAATACGAGCAGTACTTC. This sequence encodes CASSFRRDREYEQYF.

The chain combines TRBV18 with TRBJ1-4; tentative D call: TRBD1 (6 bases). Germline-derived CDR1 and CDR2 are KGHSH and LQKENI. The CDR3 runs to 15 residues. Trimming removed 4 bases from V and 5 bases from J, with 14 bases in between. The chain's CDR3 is CASSRPGASNEKLFF. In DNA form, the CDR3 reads TGTGCCAGCTCACGACCAGGGGCATCGAATGAAAAACTGTTTTTT.

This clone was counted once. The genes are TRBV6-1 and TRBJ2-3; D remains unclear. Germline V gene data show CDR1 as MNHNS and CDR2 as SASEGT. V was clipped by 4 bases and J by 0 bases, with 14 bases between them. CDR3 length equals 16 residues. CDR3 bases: TGTGCCAGCAGTGTCGCCCAGGCCCAGAGCACAGATACGCAGTATTTT. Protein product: CASSVAQAQSTDTQYF.

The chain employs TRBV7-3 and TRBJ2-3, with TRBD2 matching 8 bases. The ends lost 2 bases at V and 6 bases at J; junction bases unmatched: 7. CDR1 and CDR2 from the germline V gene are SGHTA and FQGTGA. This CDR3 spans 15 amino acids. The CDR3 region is CASSLLPGGPDTQYF. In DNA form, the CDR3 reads TGTGCCAGCAGCTTATTGCCGGGAGGGCCTGATACGCAGTATTTT.

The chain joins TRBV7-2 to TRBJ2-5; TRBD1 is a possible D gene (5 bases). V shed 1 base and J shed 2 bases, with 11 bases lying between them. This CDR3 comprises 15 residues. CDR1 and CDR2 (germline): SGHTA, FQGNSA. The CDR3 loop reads CASSLVGRGQETQYF. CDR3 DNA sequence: TGTGCCAGCAGCTTAGTTGGTAGGGGACAAGAGACCCAGTACTTC.